This TCR beta chain originates from a study of Tregs in tolerant kidney transplant recipients. TCRdb keeps only in-frame clones here, not all; method: immunoSEQ multiplex PCR. The repertoire includes 81,000 or so clones, roughly nine tenths of them detected once, and around 1.4% sits in the top ten. From germline, CDR1 is SEHNR and CDR2 FQNEAQ (reference sequence). V lost 5 bases and J lost 1, with 10 bases in between. The CDR3 extends over 14 amino acids. Mixed chimerism was transient after nonmyeloablative marrow transplants from related graft donors. The rearrangement uses TRBV7-9 and TRBJ2-3; the D is unclear. The sequencing used CD4+ T cells from blood (PBMCs), collected 24 months after the transplant. The TCR was taken from a human patient who received a combined kidney and bone marrow transplant. Some T cells may be transferred from the graft donor. The CDR3 DNA reads TGTGCCAGCAGCCCTACGCGTGGCACAGATACGCAGTATTTT. As protein: CASSPTRGTDTQYF.